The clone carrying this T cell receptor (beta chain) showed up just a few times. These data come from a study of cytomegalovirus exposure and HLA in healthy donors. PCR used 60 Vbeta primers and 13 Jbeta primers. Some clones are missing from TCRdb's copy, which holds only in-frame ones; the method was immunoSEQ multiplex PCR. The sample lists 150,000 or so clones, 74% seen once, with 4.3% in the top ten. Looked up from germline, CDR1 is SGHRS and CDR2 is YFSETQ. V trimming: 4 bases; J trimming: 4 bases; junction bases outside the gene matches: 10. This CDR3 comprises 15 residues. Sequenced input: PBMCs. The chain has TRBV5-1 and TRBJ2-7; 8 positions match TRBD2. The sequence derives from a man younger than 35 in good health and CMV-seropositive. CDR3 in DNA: TGCGCCAGCAGCCGAACTAGCGGACCTTCTTACGAGCAGTACTTC. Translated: CASSRTSGPSYEQYF. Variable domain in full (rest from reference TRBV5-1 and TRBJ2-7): KAGVTQTPRYLIKTRGQQVTLSCSPISGHRSVSWYQQTPGQGLQFLFEYFSETQRNKGNFPGRFSGRQFSNSRSEMNVSTLELGDSALYLCASSRTSGPSYEQYFGPGTRLTVT.